What follows are 17 T cell receptor beta chains derived from one specimen sequenced in a study of identical twins. TCRdb processed the 5' RACE reads anew with MiXCR; each CDR3 protein has one entry. This table holds about 550,000 distinct CDR3 sequences, 20% to 25% found once. These data were likewise used in another study, on yellow fever vaccine responses in identical twins.

Sequencing was done on a sample of CD4+ T cells sorted from blood. The receptor source for this set is a woman under 30 in good health.

The chain links TRBV28 to TRBJ1-1; TRBD1 is a possible D gene (5 bases). CDR1 and CDR2 (germline): MDHEN, SYDVKM. V was trimmed by 7 bases and J by 4 bases, leaving 13 bases between them. The CDR3 spans 13 residues. The CDR3 is CASNGGTPTEAFF. CDR3 sequence (DNA): TGTGCCAGCAACGGGGGGACGCCCACTGAAGCTTTCTTT.

The gene calls are TRBV10-2 and TRBJ1-1, with D tentatively TRBD1 (6 bases). Trimming removed 8 bases from V and 3 bases from J, with 13 bases in between. Germline-derived CDR1 and CDR2 are WSHSY and SAAADI. CDR3 length: 13 residues. The CDR3 nucleotides are TGCGCCAGCGGGGGCCAGCTTTACACTGAAGCTTTCTTT. Its translation is CASGGQLYTEAFF.

The chain is built from TRBV5-1 and TRBJ2-5, with 8 bases identical to TRBD2. The CDR3 consists of 16 residues. V shed 0 bases and J 5 bases; nucleotides not matched to a gene: 9. Looked up from germline, CDR1 is SGHRS and CDR2 is YFSETQ. CDR3 protein: CASSLGAGDRRETQYF. CDR3 coding DNA: TGCGCCAGCAGCTTGGGAGCGGGGGACCGCCGCGAGACCCAGTACTTC. Variable domain in full (rest from reference TRBV5-1 and TRBJ2-5): KAGVTQTPRYLIKTRGQQVTLSCSPISGHRSVSWYQQTPGQGLQFLFEYFSETQRNKGNFPGRFSGRQFSNSRSEMNVSTLELGDSALYLCASSLGAGDRRETQYFGPGTRLLVL.

This clonotype was picked up a small number of times. The chain links TRBV7-2 to TRBJ2-1; D may be TRBD1 (7 bases). The germline V gene encodes CDR1 SGHTA and CDR2 FQGNSA. This CDR3 spans 16 amino acids. V was pared by 1 base and J by 6 bases, with 16 bases between. The CDR3 bases are TGTGCCAGCAGCTTAGGTTCAGCTCAGGGGGGCAATGAGCAGTTCTTC. Its translation is CASSLGSAQGGNEQFF.

This clonotype was recorded a few times. The J gene is TRBJ2-2, the V gene TRBV27, with a weak D call TRBD2 (6 bases). V dropped 6 bases and J dropped 6 bases, with 14 bases sitting between them. The CDR3 has 14 amino acids. The germline gives CDR1 MNHEY, CDR2 SMNVEV (reference sequence). The CDR3 here is CASRERRGSGELFF. The CDR3 nucleotides read TGTGCCAGCAGAGAGCGACGGGGGTCCGGGGAGCTGTTTTTT.

The chain uses TRBV20-1 and TRBJ1-5; D unclear. Germline CDR1 and CDR2: DFQATT and SNEGSKA (reference sequence). V was trimmed by 1 base and J by 3 bases, leaving 16 bases between them. This CDR3 has 16 amino acids. CDR3 in amino acids: CSARVSPAGNNQPQHF. Here the CDR3 DNA reads TGCAGTGCTAGAGTTTCCCCCGCTGGTAACAATCAGCCCCAGCATTTT.

The V call is TRBV6-1, the J call TRBJ2-3, with D possibly matching TRBD1 (6 bases). The CDR3 is 17 residues long. Germline V gene sequence: CDR1 MNHNS, CDR2 SASEGT. V was shortened by 5 bases and J by 6 bases, with 24 bases between the two germline ends. The CDR3 sequence: CASSPTSQGWSADTQYF. The CDR3 DNA reads as TGTGCCAGCAGTCCAACCTCACAGGGTTGGTCCGCGGATACGCAGTATTTT.

There are a few counts of this clonotype. V usage is TRBV10-3 and J usage is TRBJ2-1; 8 bases agree with TRBD2. J gave up 3 bases and V 6 bases, and 7 bases lay outside the gene matches. CDR1 is ENHRY, CDR2 SYGVKD, per germline. This CDR3 is built from 15 residues. CDR3 in amino acids: CAISAVAGFYNEQFF. DNA of the CDR3: TGTGCCATCAGCGCGGTAGCGGGATTCTACAATGAGCAGTTCTTC.

This clonotype was recorded a few times. This chain uses TRBV5-1 with TRBJ1-4, with D possibly TRBD1 on 5 matching bases. This CDR3 spans 13 amino acids. The V and J ends lost 1 base and 7 bases respectively, with 8 bases between them. Germline values: CDR1 SGHRS, CDR2 YFSETQ. CDR3 sequence: CASSLTQAEKLFF. As DNA, the CDR3 is TGCGCCAGCAGCTTGACACAGGCTGAAAAACTGTTTTTT. Supplemented by reference TRBV5-1 and TRBJ1-4, the full variable domain reads KAGVTQTPRYLIKTRGQQVTLSCSPISGHRSVSWYQQTPGQGLQFLFEYFSETQRNKGNFPGRFSGRQFSNSRSEMNVSTLELGDSALYLCASSLTQAEKLFFGSGTQLSVL.

The chain carries TRBV7-2 and TRBJ2-7; D ambiguous. V was pared by 4 bases and J by 3 bases, with 13 bases between. The CDR3 spans 14 residues. Germline CDR1 and CDR2: SGHTA and FQGNSA. The DNA for the CDR3 is TGTGCCAGCAGCTCTTCAAAGGATAGCTACGAGCAGTACTTC. It codes for CASSSSKDSYEQYF.

This clonotype appeared a few times. CDR3 in DNA: TGTGCCAGCAGACCGACAGTTATTAGCAATCAGCCCCAGCATTTT. The encoded protein is CASRPTVISNQPQHF. V gene TRBV2 combines with J gene TRBJ1-5, with a weak D call TRBD1 (5 bases). This CDR3 contains 15 residues. CDR1 is SNHLY and CDR2 is FYNNEI in the germline V gene. V dropped 6 bases and J dropped 0 bases, with 12 bases sitting between them. The variable domain in full, completed from reference TRBV2 and TRBJ1-5, reads EPEVTQTPSHQVTQMGQEVILRCVPISNHLYFYWYRQILGQKVEFLVSFYNNEISEKSEIFDDQFSVERPDGSNFTLKIRSTKLEDSAMYFCASRPTVISNQPQHFGDGTRLSIL.

The chain is built from TRBV7-6 and TRBJ2-1, with D possibly being TRBD1 (5 bases). Between the trimmed V and J ends, which lost 0 bases and 8 bases, there was a span of 17 bases. The germline V gene has CDR1 SGHVS and CDR2 FNYEAQ. The CDR3 length is 16 residues. The chain's CDR3 is CASSLAWAGNTDEQFF. CDR3 sequence (DNA): TGTGCCAGCAGCTTAGCGTGGGCAGGGAATACGGATGAGCAGTTCTTC.

J is TRBJ2-7 and V is TRBV20-1; 13 bases align to TRBD2. Germline loops: CDR1 DFQATT, CDR2 SNEGSKA (reference sequence). Trimming removed 4 bases from V and 6 bases from J; junction bases left unmatched: 15. The CDR3 length is 17 residues. This CDR3 is CSAKPGLAGNGPSEQYF. Here the CDR3 DNA reads TGCAGTGCTAAGCCGGGACTAGCGGGAAATGGTCCTTCCGAGCAGTACTTC.

This clonotype was detected only a few times. The rearrangement links TRBV11-2 to TRBJ2-1; TRBD2 might be the D (5 bases). The V end lost 1 base, the J end lost 8 bases, and 21 bases lay between the germline ends. CDR3 length equals 17 residues. The germline gives CDR1 SGHAT, CDR2 FQNNGV. CDR3 residues: CASSLVPAFDTRDEQFF. The CDR3 bases are TGTGCCAGCAGCTTAGTCCCCGCTTTTGACACGAGGGATGAGCAGTTCTTC.

The chain uses TRBV23-1 and TRBJ2-7; 8 bases align to TRBD1. TRBV23-1 is assigned to the ORF class and has an uncertain function. The CDR3 covers 18 residues. V lost 6 bases, J lost 0 bases, and 16 bases stayed unmatched. CDR3 in amino acids: CASSLHSGTGDDSYEQYF. DNA of the CDR3: TGCGCCAGCAGCCTCCACTCCGGGACAGGAGATGACTCCTACGAGCAGTACTTC.

The rearrangement links TRBV20-1 to TRBJ2-2; 7 nucleotides line up with TRBD2. CDR1 and CDR2 (germline): DFQATT, SNEGSKA (reference sequence). CDR3 length: 15 amino acids. V dropped 2 bases and J dropped 4; count of bases not matched to a gene: 7. The CDR3 sequence: CSARKRDSFTGELFF. The CDR3 DNA is TGCAGTGCTAGAAAGCGGGACTCGTTCACCGGGGAGCTGTTTTTT.

This clonotype was detected only a few times. This sequence joins TRBV21-1 and TRBJ2-3; the D call TRBD2 from the table was never checked on the DNA. TRBV21-1 is reported as a pseudogene. The CDR3 runs to 19 residues. The DNA for the CDR3 is TGTGCCAGCAGCAAAGTCCAAGAAGGGACTAGCGGGAGCACAGATACGCAGTATTTT. Protein sequence: CASSKVQEGTSGSTDTQYF.